The 15 T cell receptor beta chains listed next were all sequenced from one sample in a study of neoadjuvant nivolumab and ipilimumab in lung cancer. Libraries were prepared by immunoSEQ multiplex PCR; TCRdb keeps only in-frame clonotypes and omits some of them. The data show more than 25,000 clones, approximately 85% seen once. Specimen: tumor tissue, collected after neoadjuvant nivolumab, alone or with ipilimumab, at or shortly before surgery. Source of these receptors: an adult with non-small cell lung cancer.

This sequence joins TRBV11-2 and TRBJ2-3, with TRBD2 identical over 14 bases. The V segment lost 4 bases and the J segment 5 bases; nucleotides outside the gene matches: 5. Germline CDR1 is SGHAT and CDR2 is FQNNGV. The CDR3 loop spans 16 amino acids. CDR3 DNA: TGTGCCAGCAGCTCGGGACTAGCGGGAGTAGGAGATACGCAGTATTTT. It translates to CASSSGLAGVGDTQYF.

This clone has just a few counts. This chain joins TRBV6-5 and TRBJ1-2; D not resolved. V was trimmed by 7 bases and J by 5 bases, leaving 11 bases between them. Per the germline V gene, CDR1 is MNHEY and CDR2 is SVGAGI. This CDR3 is 12 amino acids long. Written as DNA, the CDR3 is TGTGCCAGCAAGACCGGCGTTTATGGCTACACCTTC. Translation: CASKTGVYGYTF.

The chain combines TRBV30 with TRBJ2-6; D might be TRBD2 (5 bases). CDR3 length: 14 residues. Trimming shortened V by 3 bases and J by 4 bases, and 10 bases separated the two germline ends. Germline V gene lookup returns CDR1 GTSNPN and CDR2 SVGIG (reference sequence). The CDR3, as DNA: TGTGCCTGGAGACGGGATCTAGGGGCCAACGTCCTGACTTTC. Translated: CAWRRDLGANVLTF.

This clone was recorded once. CDR3 loop: CASTTGDSGANVLTF. The CDR3, as DNA: TGTGCCAGCACCACAGGGGACTCTGGGGCCAACGTCCTGACTTTC. The chain uses TRBV5-4 and TRBJ2-6; 7 bases fit TRBD1. The CDR3 loop spans 15 amino acids. The V gene end was trimmed by 6 bases and the J gene end by 0 bases; junction bases not matched to a gene: 3. The V gene's germline CDR1 is SGHNT and CDR2 YYREEE (reference sequence).

This clone has only one observation. V gene TRBV7-8 combines with J gene TRBJ2-3, with D perhaps TRBD2 (6 bases). V shed 2 bases and J shed 0 bases, with 9 bases lying between them. The CDR3 is made up of 15 amino acids. Germline values: CDR1 SGHVS, CDR2 FQNEAQ. In DNA, the CDR3 is TGTGCCAGCAGCTTAATGGCGGGAAGCACAGATACGCAGTATTTT. Translated, it gives CASSLMAGSTDTQYF.

The chain combines TRBV7-9 with TRBJ1-2; D is perhaps TRBD1 (6 bases). This CDR3 has 15 residues. V lost 1 base and J 4 bases, leaving 13 bases between the germline ends. Per the germline V gene, CDR1 is SEHNR and CDR2 is FQNEAQ (reference sequence). The CDR3 DNA follows: TGTGCCAGCAGCTTAGGAGGGGACATCATCTATGGCTACACCTTC. Encoded protein: CASSLGGDIIYGYTF.

V is TRBV6-1 and J is TRBJ1-2; TRBD1 might be the D (5 bases). Trimming took off 5 bases at V and 0 bases at J, with 7 bases between the two ends. The CDR3 length is 13 residues. CDR1 and CDR2 (germline): MNHNS, SASEGT. CDR3 residues: CASSWDANYGYTF. The CDR3 DNA is TGTGCCAGCAGTTGGGACGCTAACTATGGCTACACCTTC.

This clone was detected only once. V and J are TRBV18 and TRBJ2-7, with a tentative D call TRBD2 (6 bases). The germline CDR1 and CDR2 sequences are KGHSH and LQKENI. This CDR3 contains 13 residues. The V end was cut by 6 bases, the J end by 5 bases, with 14 bases between. In nucleotides, the CDR3 is TGTGCCAGCTCGGCTCGGGAGTATAACGAGCAGTACTTC. Translation gives CASSAREYNEQYF.

This chain uses TRBV10-3 with TRBJ1-1; no reliable D call. V lost 3 bases and J 2 bases, leaving 1 base between the germline ends. CDR3 size: 11 residues. CDR1 is ENHRY and CDR2 is SYGVKD in the germline V gene. The chain's CDR3 is CAISENTEAFF. Here the CDR3 DNA reads TGTGCCATCAGTGAAAACACTGAAGCTTTCTTT.

The chain carries TRBV6-5 and TRBJ2-1, with unresolved D. This CDR3 comprises 15 residues. The V gene's germline CDR1 is MNHEY and CDR2 SVGAGI. The V gene lost 8 bases and the J gene lost 0 bases, with 14 bases spanning the gap. CDR3 in amino acids: CASAALLSSYNEQFF. The CDR3 DNA is TGTGCCAGCGCTGCCCTCCTGAGCTCCTACAATGAGCAGTTCTTC.

In DNA form, the CDR3 reads TGCGCCAGCAGCTTAATCGGCAGCCGGTCTGGAAACACCATATATTTT. It is translated as CASSLIGSRSGNTIYF. The chain is built from TRBV5-1 and TRBJ1-3; D gene uncertain. The V end lost 2 bases, the J end lost 1 base, and 13 bases lay between the germline ends. The CDR3 runs to 16 residues. CDR1 is SGHRS, CDR2 YFSETQ, per germline.

This clone appeared a single time. The V gene is TRBV10-1, the J gene TRBJ2-2; D unresolved. Trimming shortened V by 5 bases and J by 5 bases, and 21 bases separated the two germline ends. In germline, CDR1 is WNHNN, CDR2 SYGVQD (reference sequence). The CDR3 runs 17 residues. The CDR3 sequence: CASSPPMGERFTGELFF. CDR3 nucleotide sequence: TGCGCCAGCAGTCCCCCAATGGGCGAGCGCTTTACCGGGGAGCTGTTTTTT.

V and J are TRBV5-1 and TRBJ2-7; tentatively, D is TRBD1 or TRBD2 (7 bases each). Trimming removed 0 bases at V and 5 bases at J, with 12 bases between. In germline, CDR1 is SGHRS, CDR2 YFSETQ. The CDR3 sequence is 14 residues long. CDR3 residues: CASSLVGGGNEQYF. CDR3 nucleotides: TGCGCCAGCAGCTTGGTGGGAGGGGGCAACGAGCAGTACTTC. The entire variable domain, with the rest obtained from reference TRBV5-1 and TRBJ2-7, is as follows: KAGVTQTPRYLIKTRGQQVTLSCSPISGHRSVSWYQQTPGQGLQFLFEYFSETQRNKGNFPGRFSGRQFSNSRSEMNVSTLELGDSALYLCASSLVGGGNEQYFGPGTRLTVT.

V and J are TRBV7-9 and TRBJ2-7; D may correspond to TRBD1 or TRBD2 (6 bases each). The CDR3 spans 14 residues. V shed 1 base and J shed 2 bases, with 9 bases lying between them. Germline CDR1 is SEHNR and CDR2 is FQNEAQ (reference sequence). CDR3 protein: CASSLGGTPYEQYF. The CDR3 DNA follows: TGTGCCAGCAGCTTAGGCGGGACACCCTACGAGCAGTACTTC.

The chain carries TRBV18 and TRBJ1-1; 9 bases match TRBD1. Germline V gene sequence: CDR1 KGHSH, CDR2 LQKENI. The CDR3 extends over 15 amino acids. The trim removed 4 bases at V and 1 base at J, leaving 4 bases unmatched. CDR3 amino acids: CASSRSTGGNTEAFF. CDR3 DNA sequence: TGTGCCAGCTCACGCTCGACAGGGGGGAACACTGAAGCTTTCTTT.